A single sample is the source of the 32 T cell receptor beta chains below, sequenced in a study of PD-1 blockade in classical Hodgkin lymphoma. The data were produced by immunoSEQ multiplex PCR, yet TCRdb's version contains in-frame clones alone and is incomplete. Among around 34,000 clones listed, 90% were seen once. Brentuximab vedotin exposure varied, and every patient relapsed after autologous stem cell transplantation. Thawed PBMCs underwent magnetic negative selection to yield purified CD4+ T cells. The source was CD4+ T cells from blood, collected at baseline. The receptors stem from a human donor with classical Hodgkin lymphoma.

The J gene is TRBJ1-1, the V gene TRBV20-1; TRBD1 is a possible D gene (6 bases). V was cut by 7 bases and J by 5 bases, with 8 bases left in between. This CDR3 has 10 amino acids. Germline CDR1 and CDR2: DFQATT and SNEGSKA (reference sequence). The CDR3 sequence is CSVQGTEAFF. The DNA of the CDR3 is TGCAGTGTGCAGGGGACTGAAGCTTTCTTT.

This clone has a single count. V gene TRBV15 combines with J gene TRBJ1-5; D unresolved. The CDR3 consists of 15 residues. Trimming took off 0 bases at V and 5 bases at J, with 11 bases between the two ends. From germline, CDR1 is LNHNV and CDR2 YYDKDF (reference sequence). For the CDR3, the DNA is TGTGCCACCAGCAGAGATCGTGGGGAACATCAGCCCCAGCATTTT. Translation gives CATSRDRGEHQPQHF.

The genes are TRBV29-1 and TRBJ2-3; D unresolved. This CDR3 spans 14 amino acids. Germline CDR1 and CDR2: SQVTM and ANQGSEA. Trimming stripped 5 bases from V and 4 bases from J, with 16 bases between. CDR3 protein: CSVSPFLGPDTQYF. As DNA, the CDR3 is TGCAGCGTTTCCCCTTTCTTAGGACCAGATACGCAGTATTTT.

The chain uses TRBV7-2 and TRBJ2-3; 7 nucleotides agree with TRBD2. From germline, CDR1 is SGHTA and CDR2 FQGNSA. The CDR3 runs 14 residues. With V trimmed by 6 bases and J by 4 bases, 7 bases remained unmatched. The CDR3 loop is CASSPLAVSDTQYF. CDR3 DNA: TGTGCCAGCAGTCCCCTAGCGGTTTCAGATACGCAGTATTTT. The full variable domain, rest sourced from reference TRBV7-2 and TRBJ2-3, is GAGVSQSPSNKVTEKGKDVELRCDPISGHTALYWYRQSLGQGLEFLIYFQGNSAPDKSGLPSDRFSAERTGGSVSTLTIQRTQQEDSAVYLCASSPLAVSDTQYFGPGTRLTVL.

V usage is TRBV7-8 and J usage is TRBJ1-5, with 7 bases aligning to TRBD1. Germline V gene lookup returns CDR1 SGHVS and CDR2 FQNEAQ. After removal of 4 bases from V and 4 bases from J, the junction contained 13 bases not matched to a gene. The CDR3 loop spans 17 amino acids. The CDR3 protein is CASSSLQGQQINQPQHF. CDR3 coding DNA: TGTGCCAGCAGCTCACTACAGGGACAGCAGATAAATCAGCCCCAGCATTTT.

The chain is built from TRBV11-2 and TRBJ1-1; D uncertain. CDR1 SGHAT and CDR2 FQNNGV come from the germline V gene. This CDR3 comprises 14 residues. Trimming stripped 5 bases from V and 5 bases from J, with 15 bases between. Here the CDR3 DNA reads TGTGCCAGCAGCGTTAGTTATGGGTCTACTGAAGCTTTCTTT. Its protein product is CASSVSYGSTEAFF.

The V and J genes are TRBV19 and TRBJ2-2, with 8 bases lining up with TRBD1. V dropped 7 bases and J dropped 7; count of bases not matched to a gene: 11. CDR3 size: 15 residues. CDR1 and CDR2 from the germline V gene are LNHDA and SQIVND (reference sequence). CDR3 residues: CASKGQGNGIGELFF. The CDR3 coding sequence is TGTGCCAGTAAAGGACAGGGAAATGGTATCGGGGAGCTGTTTTTT.

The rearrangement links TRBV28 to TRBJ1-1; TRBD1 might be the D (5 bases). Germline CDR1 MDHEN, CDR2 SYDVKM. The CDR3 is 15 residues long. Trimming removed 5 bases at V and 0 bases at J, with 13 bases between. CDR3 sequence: CASSIRTGLNTEAFF. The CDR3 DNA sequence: TGTGCCAGCAGTATACGAACAGGTCTGAACACTGAAGCTTTCTTT.

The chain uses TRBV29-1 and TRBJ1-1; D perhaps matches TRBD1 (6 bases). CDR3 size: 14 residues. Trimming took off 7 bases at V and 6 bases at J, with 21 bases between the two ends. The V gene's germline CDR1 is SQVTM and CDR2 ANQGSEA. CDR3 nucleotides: TGCAGCGGGTCTAACAGGGCACAAGCGGCTGAAGCTTTCTTT. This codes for CSGSNRAQAAEAFF.

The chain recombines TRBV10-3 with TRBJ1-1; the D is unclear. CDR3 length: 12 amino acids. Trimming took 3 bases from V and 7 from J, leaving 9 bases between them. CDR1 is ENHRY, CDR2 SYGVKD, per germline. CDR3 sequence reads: CAISEAGFEAFF. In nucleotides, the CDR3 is TGTGCCATCAGTGAAGCAGGCTTTGAAGCTTTCTTT.

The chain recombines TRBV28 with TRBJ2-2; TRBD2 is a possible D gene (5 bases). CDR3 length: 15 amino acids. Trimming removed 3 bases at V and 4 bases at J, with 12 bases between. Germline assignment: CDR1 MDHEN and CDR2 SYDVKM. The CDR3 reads CASSFSGKATGELFF. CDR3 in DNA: TGTGCCAGCAGTTTTTCGGGAAAGGCCACCGGGGAGCTGTTTTTT.

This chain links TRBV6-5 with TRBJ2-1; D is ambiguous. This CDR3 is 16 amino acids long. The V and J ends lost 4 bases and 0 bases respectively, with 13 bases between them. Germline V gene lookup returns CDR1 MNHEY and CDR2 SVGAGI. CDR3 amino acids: CASSSRQTGSYNEQFF. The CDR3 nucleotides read TGTGCCAGCAGTTCACGACAAACTGGCTCCTACAATGAGCAGTTCTTC.

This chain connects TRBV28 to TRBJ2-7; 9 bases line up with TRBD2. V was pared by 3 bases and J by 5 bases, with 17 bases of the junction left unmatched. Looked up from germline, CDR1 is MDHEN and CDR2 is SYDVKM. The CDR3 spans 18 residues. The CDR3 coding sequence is TGTGCCAGCAGTTTGCTCCAACAGGGGTGGCGGGAGGGCGACGAGCAGTACTTC. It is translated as CASSLLQQGWREGDEQYF.

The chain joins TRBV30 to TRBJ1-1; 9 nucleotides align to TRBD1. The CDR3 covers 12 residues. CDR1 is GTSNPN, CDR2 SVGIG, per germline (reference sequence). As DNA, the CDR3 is TGTAGTTGGGACAGGGTGAACACTGAAGCTTTCTTT. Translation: CSWDRVNTEAFF.

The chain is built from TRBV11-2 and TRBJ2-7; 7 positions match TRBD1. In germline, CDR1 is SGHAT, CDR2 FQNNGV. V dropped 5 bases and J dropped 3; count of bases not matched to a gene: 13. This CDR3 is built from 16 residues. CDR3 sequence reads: CASSPSTGTVHYEQYF. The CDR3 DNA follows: TGTGCCAGCAGCCCATCCACCGGGACAGTCCACTACGAGCAGTACTTC.

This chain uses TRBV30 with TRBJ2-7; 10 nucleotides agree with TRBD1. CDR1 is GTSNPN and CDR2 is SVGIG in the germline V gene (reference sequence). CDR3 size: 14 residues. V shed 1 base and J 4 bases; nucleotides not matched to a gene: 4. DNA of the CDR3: TGTGCCTGGAGTGGGGGACAGGGGACGTACGAGCAGTACTTC. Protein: CAWSGGQGTYEQYF. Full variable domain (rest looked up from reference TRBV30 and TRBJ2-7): SQTIHQWPATLVQPVGSPLSLECTVEGTSNPNLYWYRQAAGRGLQLLFYSVGIGQISSEVPQNLSASRPQDRQFILSSKKLLLSDSGFYLCAWSGGQGTYEQYFGPGTRLTVT.

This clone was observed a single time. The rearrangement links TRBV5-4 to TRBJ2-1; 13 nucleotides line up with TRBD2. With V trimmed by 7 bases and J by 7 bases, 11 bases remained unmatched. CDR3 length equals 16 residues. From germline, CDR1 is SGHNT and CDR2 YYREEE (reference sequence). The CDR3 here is CASGKLLAGGPNEQFF. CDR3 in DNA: TGTGCCAGCGGAAAGCTACTAGCGGGAGGGCCGAATGAGCAGTTCTTC.

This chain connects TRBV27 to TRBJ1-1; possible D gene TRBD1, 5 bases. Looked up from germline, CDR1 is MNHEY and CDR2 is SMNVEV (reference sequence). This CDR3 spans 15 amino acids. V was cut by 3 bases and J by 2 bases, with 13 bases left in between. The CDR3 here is CASSFIRDLNTEAFF. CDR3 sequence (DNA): TGTGCCAGCAGTTTCATCCGGGACCTTAACACTGAAGCTTTCTTT.

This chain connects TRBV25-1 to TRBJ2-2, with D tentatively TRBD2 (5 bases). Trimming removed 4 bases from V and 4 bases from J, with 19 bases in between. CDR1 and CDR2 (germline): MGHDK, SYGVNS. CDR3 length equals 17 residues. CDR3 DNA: TGTGCCAGCAGTGGAGCCTTCTTTAGCGTTGGCACCGGGGAGCTGTTTTTT. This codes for CASSGAFFSVGTGELFF.

CDR3 nucleotide sequence: TGCGCCAGCAGCTTGGGTTTCCAAGAGACCCAGTACTTC. The encoded protein is CASSLGFQETQYF. The chain employs TRBV5-1 and TRBJ2-5; D gene unclear. The CDR3 extends over 13 amino acids. The germline gives CDR1 SGHRS, CDR2 YFSETQ. The V and J ends lost 0 bases and 1 base respectively, with 4 bases between them.

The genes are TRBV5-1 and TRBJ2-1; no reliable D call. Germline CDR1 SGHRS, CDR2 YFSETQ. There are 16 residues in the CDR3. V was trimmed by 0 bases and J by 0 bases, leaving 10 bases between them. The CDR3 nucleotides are TGCGCCAGCAGCTTGGGTGGCTGGATCTCCTACAATGAGCAGTTCTTC. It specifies CASSLGGWISYNEQFF. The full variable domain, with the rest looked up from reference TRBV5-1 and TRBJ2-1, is KAGVTQTPRYLIKTRGQQVTLSCSPISGHRSVSWYQQTPGQGLQFLFEYFSETQRNKGNFPGRFSGRQFSNSRSEMNVSTLELGDSALYLCASSLGGWISYNEQFFGPGTRLTVL.

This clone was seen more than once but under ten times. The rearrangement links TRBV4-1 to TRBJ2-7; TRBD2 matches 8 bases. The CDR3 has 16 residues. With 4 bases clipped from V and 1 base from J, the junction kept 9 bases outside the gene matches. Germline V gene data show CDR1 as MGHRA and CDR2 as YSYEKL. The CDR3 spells CASSRLIAGLSYEQYF. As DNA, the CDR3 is TGCGCCAGCAGCCGACTAATAGCGGGACTATCCTACGAGCAGTACTTC.

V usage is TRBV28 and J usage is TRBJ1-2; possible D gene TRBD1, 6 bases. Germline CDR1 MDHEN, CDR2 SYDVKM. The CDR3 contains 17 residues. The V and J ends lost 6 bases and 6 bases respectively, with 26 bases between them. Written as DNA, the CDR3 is TGTGCCAGCAGACTAGTCGGACAGTTCAGTGGCCCAAATGGCTACACCTTC. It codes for CASRLVGQFSGPNGYTF.

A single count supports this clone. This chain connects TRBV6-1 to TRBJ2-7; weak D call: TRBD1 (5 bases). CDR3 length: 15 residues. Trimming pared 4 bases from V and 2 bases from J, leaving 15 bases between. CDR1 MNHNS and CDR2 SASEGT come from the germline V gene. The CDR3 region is CASSGVSATAYEQYF. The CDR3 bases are TGTGCCAGCAGTGGGGTCTCTGCGACAGCCTACGAGCAGTACTTC.

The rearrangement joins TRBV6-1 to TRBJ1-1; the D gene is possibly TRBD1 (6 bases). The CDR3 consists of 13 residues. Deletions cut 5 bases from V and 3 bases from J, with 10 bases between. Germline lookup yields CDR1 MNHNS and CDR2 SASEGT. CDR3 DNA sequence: TGTGCCAGCAGTAAGACAGGTGACACTGAAGCTTTCTTT. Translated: CASSKTGDTEAFF.

The CDR3 sequence: CASQGDANYGYTF. The CDR3 DNA reads as TGTGCCAGTCAGGGGGACGCGAACTATGGCTACACCTTC. The chain carries TRBV2 and TRBJ1-2; 7 bases map to TRBD1. V shed 9 bases, J shed 2 bases, and the junction held 6 bases outside the gene matches. Germline CDR1 and CDR2: SNHLY and FYNNEI. This CDR3 has 13 residues.

CDR3: CASSISGLTDTQYF. CDR3 coding DNA: TGTGCCAGCAGCATTAGCGGTCTCACAGATACGCAGTATTTT. This sequence joins TRBV28 and TRBJ2-3, with a weak D call TRBD2 (6 bases). The CDR3 covers 14 residues. Germline CDR1 and CDR2: MDHEN and SYDVKM. Between the trimmed V and J ends, which lost 6 bases and 2 bases, there was a span of 12 bases.

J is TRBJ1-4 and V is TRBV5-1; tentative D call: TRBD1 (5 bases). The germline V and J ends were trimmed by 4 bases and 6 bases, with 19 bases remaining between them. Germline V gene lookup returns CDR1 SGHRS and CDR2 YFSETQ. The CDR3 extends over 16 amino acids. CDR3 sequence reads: CASSGGPRNWDEKLFF. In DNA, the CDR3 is TGCGCCAGCAGCGGGGGACCTCGCAATTGGGATGAAAAACTGTTTTTT.

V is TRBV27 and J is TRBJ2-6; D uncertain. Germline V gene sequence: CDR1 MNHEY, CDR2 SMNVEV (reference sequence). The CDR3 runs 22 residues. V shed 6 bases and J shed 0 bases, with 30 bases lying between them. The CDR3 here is CASRPSQANISQEISGANVLTF. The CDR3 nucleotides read TGTGCCAGCAGGCCAAGCCAGGCAAACATAAGCCAGGAAATCTCTGGGGCCAACGTCCTGACTTTC.

The CDR3 spells CAISESTSGWPDTQYF. The DNA for the CDR3 is TGTGCCATCAGTGAGTCGACTAGCGGGTGGCCAGATACGCAGTATTTT. The gene calls are TRBV10-3 and TRBJ2-3, with TRBD2 matching over 10 bases. Trimming cost V 0 bases and J 4 bases; bases outside gene matches: 4. CDR1 is ENHRY, CDR2 SYGVKD, per germline. The CDR3 is 16 residues long.

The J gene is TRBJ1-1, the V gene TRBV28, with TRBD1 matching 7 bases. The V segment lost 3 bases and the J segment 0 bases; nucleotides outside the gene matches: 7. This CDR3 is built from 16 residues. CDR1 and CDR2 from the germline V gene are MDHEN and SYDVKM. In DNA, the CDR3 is TGTGCCAGCAGTTTGCCCAGGGGGTCCCTGAACACTGAAGCTTTCTTT. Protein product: CASSLPRGSLNTEAFF.

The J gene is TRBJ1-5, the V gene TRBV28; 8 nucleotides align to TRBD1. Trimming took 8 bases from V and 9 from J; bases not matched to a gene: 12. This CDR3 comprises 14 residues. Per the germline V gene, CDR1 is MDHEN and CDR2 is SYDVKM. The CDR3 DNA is TGTGCCAGCCGTTCCTCAGGGGGCCCCCGGCCCCAGCATTTT. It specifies CASRSSGGPRPQHF.